This entry lists 3 T cell receptor beta chains sequenced from one sample in a study of blood T cell repertoires in COVID-19. The table came from immunoSEQ multiplex PCR; TCRdb's copy has only in-frame clones and leaves some out. The table has about 230,000 clones, 70% to 90% seen once. The sample comprised peripheral blood. The origin of the receptors is a woman between 18 and 29 years old who had recovered from COVID-19.

The sample holds one count of this clone. The V gene is TRBV19, the J gene TRBJ1-2; 7 bases are a match to TRBD1. The V and J ends lost 8 bases and 3 bases, in that order; junction bases with no gene match: 12. The germline CDR1 and CDR2 sequences are LNHDA and SQIVND (reference sequence). The CDR3 length is 15 residues. Here the CDR3 reads CASSTGYGVDYGYTF. Written as DNA, the CDR3 is TGTGCCAGTTCGACAGGGTACGGGGTGGACTATGGCTACACCTTC. The whole variable domain, remainder taken from reference TRBV19 and TRBJ1-2, is DGGITQSPKYLFRKEGQNVTLSCEQNLNHDAMYWYRQDPGQGLRLIYYSQIVNDFQKGDIAEGYSVSREKKESFPLTVTSAQKNPTAFYLCASSTGYGVDYGYTFGSGTRLTVV.

This rearrangement joins TRBV7-9 to TRBJ1-2, with a tentative D call TRBD1 (6 bases). The germline V gene encodes CDR1 SEHNR and CDR2 FQNEAQ (reference sequence). Trimming stripped 0 bases from V and 6 bases from J, with 14 bases between. CDR3 length equals 15 residues. The CDR3 is CASSLAGGRGHGYTF. The CDR3 coding sequence is TGTGCCAGCAGCTTAGCTGGGGGCAGGGGACATGGCTACACCTTC.

This sequence joins TRBV12-5 and TRBJ2-1; possible D gene TRBD2, 7 bases. This CDR3 region has 14 residues. V dropped 1 base and J dropped 5 bases, with 9 bases sitting between them. The V gene's germline CDR1 is LGHNT and CDR2 FRNRAP. Here the CDR3 DNA reads TGTGCTAGTGGTTTGGAGGGGGGGCACAATGAGCAGTTCTTC. Residues: CASGLEGGHNEQFF.